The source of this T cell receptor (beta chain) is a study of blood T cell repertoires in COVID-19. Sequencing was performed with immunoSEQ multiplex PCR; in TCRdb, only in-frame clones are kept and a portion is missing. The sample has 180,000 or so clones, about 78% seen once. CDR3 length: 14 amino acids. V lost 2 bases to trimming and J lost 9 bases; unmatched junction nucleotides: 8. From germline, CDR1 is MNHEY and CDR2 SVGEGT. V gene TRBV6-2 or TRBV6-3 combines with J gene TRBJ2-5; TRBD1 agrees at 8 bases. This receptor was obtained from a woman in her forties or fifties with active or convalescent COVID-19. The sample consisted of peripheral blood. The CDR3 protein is CASSYRQGPWAQYF. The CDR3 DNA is TGTGCCAGCAGTTACCGACAGGGGCCCTGGGCCCAGTACTTC.